Shown below are 19 T cell receptor beta chains from a single sample sequenced in a study of shared clonotypes between healthy human individuals. Profiling relied on immunoSEQ multiplex PCR, and the TCRdb table lists in-frame clones only, not all of them. The data contain over 1.4 million clones, over 95% of them singletons. Sequencing was done on a sample of naive CD4+ T cells sorted from blood. Stated subset: CD45RA+ positively selected. The origin of the receptors is a man younger than 45 in good health.

The J gene is TRBJ2-2, the V gene TRBV5-6; D is uncertain. Germline CDR1 reads SGHDT; CDR2 reads YYEEEE. Trimming cost V 2 bases and J 1 base, with 12 bases left between them. The CDR3 runs 16 residues. CDR3: CASSLRGRLNTGELFF. The CDR3, as DNA: TGTGCCAGCAGCTTACGTGGGCGCTTGAACACCGGGGAGCTGTTTTTT.

The rearrangement uses TRBV7-2 and TRBJ2-1; TRBD1 aligns across 10 bases. The CDR3 spans 15 residues. The V segment lost 4 bases and the J segment 8 bases; nucleotides outside the gene matches: 8. In germline, CDR1 is SGHTA, CDR2 FQGNSA. The CDR3 DNA reads as TGTGCCAGCAGCTCTACCGGGACAGGGGCCCATGAGCAGTTCTTC. Encoded protein: CASSSTGTGAHEQFF.

The rearrangement joins TRBV4-3 to TRBJ2-7; 9 bases are shared with TRBD1. This CDR3 contains 15 residues. The V segment lost 4 bases and the J segment 6 bases; nucleotides outside the gene matches: 10. CDR1 LGHNA and CDR2 YSLEER come from the germline V gene. CDR3 DNA: TGCGCCAGCAGCCCTACCTCGGGACAGGGTGTCGAGCAGTACTTC. The encoded protein is CASSPTSGQGVEQYF.

This clone was seen a handful of times. The rearrangement links TRBV27 to TRBJ2-7; D is possibly TRBD1 (6 bases). The CDR3 loop spans 12 amino acids. The V gene lost 5 bases and the J gene lost 3 bases, with 8 bases spanning the gap. Per the germline V gene, CDR1 is MNHEY and CDR2 is SMNVEV (reference sequence). The DNA of the CDR3 is TGTGCCAGCAGTAACAGGGACTACGAGCAGTACTTC. This encodes CASSNRDYEQYF.

This chain connects TRBV5-1 to TRBJ1-1; D gene ambiguous. The CDR3 has 14 residues. With 1 base removed from V and 1 base from J, the gap between germline ends came to 8 bases. CDR1 is SGHRS, CDR2 YFSETQ, per germline. Here the CDR3 reads CASSLFPSNTEAFF. The CDR3 coding sequence is TGCGCCAGCAGCTTGTTCCCCTCGAACACTGAAGCTTTCTTT.

V is TRBV6-1 and J is TRBJ1-5; tentative D call: TRBD1 (5 bases). The V end lost 10 bases, the J end lost 1 base, and 14 bases lay between the germline ends. CDR1 MNHNS and CDR2 SASEGT come from the germline V gene. The CDR3 consists of 14 residues. The CDR3: CATTRGASNQPQHF. The CDR3 DNA reads as TGTGCCACCACCAGAGGGGCCAGCAATCAGCCCCAGCATTTT.

The chain recombines TRBV7-3 with TRBJ2-7; D is perhaps TRBD2 (6 bases). Deletions cut 5 bases from V and 3 bases from J, with 14 bases between. This CDR3 spans 14 amino acids. Germline values: CDR1 SGHTA, CDR2 FQGTGA. CDR3 DNA sequence: TGTGCCAGCAGCAAGGGGCCAGCGGGCTACGAGCAGTACTTC. Protein product: CASSKGPAGYEQYF.

With respect to this clone: This CDR3 is also generated by other DNA sequences in the sample. The V and J genes are TRBV18 and TRBJ1-4; D is undetermined. The CDR3 length is 11 residues. From germline, CDR1 is KGHSH and CDR2 LQKENI. Trimming pared 6 bases from V and 8 bases from J, leaving 7 bases between. The CDR3 bases are TGTGCCAGCTCGGAAAGCGAAAAACTGTTTTTT. It encodes CASSESEKLFF.

This sequence joins TRBV28 and TRBJ1-5; D unresolved. V was clipped by 2 bases and J by 7 bases, with 6 bases between them. Germline lookup yields CDR1 MDHEN and CDR2 SYDVKM. The CDR3 length is 12 residues. The DNA for the CDR3 is TGTGCCAGCAGTTTAGACACCCAGCCCCAGCATTTT. Translated: CASSLDTQPQHF.

The rearrangement uses TRBV29-1 and TRBJ1-1; 9 bases line up with TRBD1. Per the germline V gene, CDR1 is SQVTM and CDR2 is ANQGSEA. The CDR3 is made up of 15 amino acids. V gave up 3 bases and J gave up 5 bases; unmatched junction bases: 10. Written as DNA, the CDR3 is TGCAGCGTTGACCCCGGCGACAGGGGGAAAACTGAAGCTTTCTTT. Translating it yields CSVDPGDRGKTEAFF.

A remark on this clone: Other DNA sequences in the same sample also yield this CDR3. The rearrangement uses TRBV7-2 and TRBJ2-7; 11 bases agree with TRBD2. CDR1 is SGHTA and CDR2 is FQGNSA in the germline V gene. The CDR3 totals 16 residues. Trimming cost V 0 bases and J 2 bases; bases outside gene matches: 3. The CDR3, as DNA: TGTGCCAGCAGCTTAGCGGGGACTAGCGGAACCTACGAGCAGTACTTC. Translating it yields CASSLAGTSGTYEQYF.

In regard to this clone: Other DNA sequences from this sample encode an identical CDR3 as well. The chain has TRBV9 and TRBJ1-1; TRBD1 might be the D (6 bases). CDR1 is SGDLS, CDR2 YYNGEE, per germline. V was cut by 1 base and J by 3 bases, with 7 bases left in between. This CDR3 has 13 residues. In DNA form, the CDR3 reads TGTGCCAGCAGCGTAAGGGGGGACACTGAAGCTTTCTTT. Translated, it gives CASSVRGDTEAFF. Drawing the rest from reference TRBV9 and TRBJ1-1, the complete variable domain is DSGVTQTPKHLITATGQRVTLRCSPRSGDLSVYWYQQSLDQGLQFLIQYYNGEERAKGNILERFSAQQFPDLHSELNLSSLELGDSALYFCASSVRGDTEAFFGQGTRLTVV.

The rearrangement links TRBV2 to TRBJ2-3; D not certain. Germline V CDR1 and CDR2: SNHLY, FYNNEI. Trimming pared 3 bases from V and 1 base from J, leaving 8 bases between. This CDR3 comprises 14 residues. The CDR3 nucleotides are TGTGCCAGCAGTGATGACGACGGCACAGATACGCAGTATTTT. This gives the protein CASSDDDGTDTQYF.

The chain is built from TRBV18 and TRBJ2-1; 8 bases are a match to TRBD2. The CDR3 covers 15 residues. The germline V gene has CDR1 KGHSH and CDR2 LQKENI. J gave up 6 bases and V 2 bases, and 6 bases lay outside the gene matches. The CDR3 sequence: CASSPKAGVSNEQFF. CDR3 DNA: TGTGCCAGCTCACCAAAAGCGGGAGTAAGCAATGAGCAGTTCTTC. Combining the CDR3 with reference TRBV18 and TRBJ2-1 gives the whole variable domain NAGVMQNPRHLVRRRGQEARLRCSPMKGHSHVYWYRQLPEEGLKFMVYLQKENIIDESGMPKERFSAEFPKEGPSILRIQQVVRGDSAAYFCASSPKAGVSNEQFFGPGTRLTVL.

The chain carries TRBV27 and TRBJ2-7, with D possibly being TRBD1 (5 bases). Trimming cost V 3 bases and J 5 bases, with 11 bases left between them. CDR3 size: 13 residues. Germline CDR1 MNHEY, CDR2 SMNVEV (reference sequence). CDR3: CASSFQGTHEQYF. In DNA, the CDR3 is TGTGCCAGCAGTTTTCAGGGTACCCACGAGCAGTACTTC.

This clone turned up a few times. V usage is TRBV28 and J usage is TRBJ2-5; the match to TRBD1 covers 7 bases. This CDR3 is 13 amino acids long. Germline V gene sequence: CDR1 MDHEN, CDR2 SYDVKM. J gave up 3 bases and V 5 bases, and 3 bases lay outside the gene matches. The CDR3, as DNA: TGTGCCAGCAGTGAGGGGACAGAAGAGACCCAGTACTTC. As protein: CASSEGTEETQYF. Full variable domain (rest looked up from reference TRBV28 and TRBJ2-5): DVKVTQSSRYLVKRTGEKVFLECVQDMDHENMFWYRQDPGLGLRLIYFSYDVKMKEKGDIPEGYSVSREKKERFSLILESASTNQTSMYLCASSEGTEETQYFGPGTRLLVL.

This chain connects TRBV11-2 to TRBJ1-2; D possibly corresponds to TRBD1 (6 bases). Trimming removed 1 base at V and 8 bases at J, with 11 bases between. Looked up from germline, CDR1 is SGHAT and CDR2 is FQNNGV. The CDR3 has 13 amino acids. The CDR3 is CASSLGWGAGYTF. The CDR3 coding sequence is TGTGCCAGCAGCTTAGGCTGGGGGGCGGGCTACACCTTC.

This chain connects TRBV10-3 to TRBJ1-2; D not resolved. Germline V lookup: CDR1 ENHRY, CDR2 SYGVKD. The germline V and J ends were trimmed by 4 bases and 4 bases, with 13 bases remaining between them. This CDR3 is built from 14 residues. The CDR3 DNA is TGTGCCATCAGTGGGGAGATCTCGGGCTATGGCTACACCTTC. The encoded protein is CAISGEISGYGYTF.

The gene calls are TRBV18 and TRBJ2-2; 7 positions match TRBD2. CDR1 is KGHSH and CDR2 is LQKENI in the germline V gene. V lost 2 bases, J lost 5 bases, and 2 bases stayed unmatched. The CDR3 runs 14 residues. CDR3 loop: CASSPRTRTGELFF. In nucleotides, the CDR3 is TGTGCCAGCTCACCAAGGACTAGGACCGGGGAGCTGTTTTTT.